This passage covers 21 T cell receptor beta chains from one sample sequenced in a study of beta chain features in type 1 diabetes. Every isolated RNA sample was fully reverse transcribed, so sequencing captured expressed TCRB transcripts. TCRdb's copy holds only in-frame clones and misses some; the assay was immunoSEQ multiplex PCR. Altogether around 310,000 clones are present, 11% being singletons, with the ten largest covering 0.015% to 0.02%. The specimen was naive CD4+ T cells from blood. The source is a woman in her 30s in good health.

In this sample, this clone turned up a few times. This chain connects TRBV2 to TRBJ1-2, with D hard to call. The CDR3 spans 15 residues. Trimming stripped 3 bases from V and 5 bases from J, with 16 bases between. Germline V lookup: CDR1 SNHLY, CDR2 FYNNEI. The CDR3 bases are TGTGCCAGCAGTGATGGTCCCCTATCACGGTATGGCTACACCTTC. Protein product: CASSDGPLSRYGYTF.

The chain employs TRBV19 and TRBJ2-5; D is unclear. In germline, CDR1 is LNHDA, CDR2 SQIVND (reference sequence). The length of the CDR3 is 13 residues. Trimming pared 6 bases from V and 4 bases from J, leaving 12 bases between. DNA of the CDR3: TGTGCCAGTAGACGCGCGGCTGCAGAGACCCAGTACTTC. The encoded protein is CASRRAAAETQYF.

The chain links TRBV29-1 to TRBJ1-2; D not resolved. CDR1 and CDR2 (germline): SQVTM, ANQGSEA. V was cut by 1 base and J by 6 bases, with 9 bases left in between. CDR3 length: 12 residues. CDR3 DNA sequence: TGCAGCGTTGAAGGGGGAGTTCATGGCTACACCTTC. As protein: CSVEGGVHGYTF.

In its sample, this clone was seen a few times. The chain uses TRBV14 and TRBJ2-7, with TRBD1 as a possible D gene (5 bases). Germline values: CDR1 SGHDN, CDR2 FVKESK. The CDR3 is made up of 14 amino acids. V shed 4 bases and J shed 6 bases, with 16 bases lying between them. The DNA for the CDR3 is TGTGCCAGCAGCCTTTTACCGACAGAGAGCGAGCAGTACTTC. Protein product: CASSLLPTESEQYF.

This clone came up a few times. The V call is TRBV6-6, the J call TRBJ2-5, with D perhaps TRBD1 (6 bases). The CDR3 runs 12 residues. V lost 6 bases to trimming and J lost 3 bases, with 8 bases between them. Germline V lookup: CDR1 MNHNY, CDR2 SVGAGI (reference sequence). The CDR3 is CASRRQEETQYF. The CDR3 nucleotides are TGTGCCAGCAGACGACAGGAAGAGACCCAGTACTTC.

The sample holds a few counts of this clone. The CDR3 region has the DNA TGTGCCAGCAGCTCCCTAGCGGGAGGAACAACCTACGAGCAGTACTTC. Translating it yields CASSSLAGGTTYEQYF. The chain has TRBV13 and TRBJ2-7, with TRBD2 identical over 11 bases. The germline CDR1 and CDR2 sequences are PRHDT and FYEKMQ (reference sequence). Unmatched junction bases numbered 7, after V lost 4 bases and J lost 2 bases. This CDR3 region has 16 residues.

The chain combines TRBV25-1 with TRBJ2-1; 15 bases are a match to TRBD2. Germline CDR1 reads MGHDK; CDR2 reads SYGVNS. J lost 6 bases, V lost 11 bases, and 14 bases had no gene match. The CDR3 has 17 amino acids. The DNA for the CDR3 is TGTGCCGAAGGGACTAGCGGGAGGTGGATCCGGAGCAATGAGCAGTTCTTC. It codes for CAEGTSGRWIRSNEQFF.

This clone has a handful of counts. V gene TRBV5-1 combines with J gene TRBJ2-5; the D is unclear. Trimming took 3 bases from V and 4 from J, leaving 13 bases between them. The CDR3 runs to 14 residues. CDR1 and CDR2 (germline): SGHRS, YFSETQ. DNA of the CDR3: TGCGCCAGCAGCTACGACATGTTGCTAGAGACCCAGTACTTC. Translating it yields CASSYDMLLETQYF.

This clone occurred a few times. The chain couples TRBV28 to TRBJ1-1; the D gene is possibly TRBD1 (5 bases). V lost 7 bases to trimming and J lost 1 base, with 10 bases between them. CDR3 size: 13 residues. Looked up from germline, CDR1 is MDHEN and CDR2 is SYDVKM. The DNA for the CDR3 is TGTGCCAGCATACCAGGGTGGAACACTGAAGCTTTCTTT. This gives the protein CASIPGWNTEAFF.

J is TRBJ2-2 and V is TRBV14; the D is unclear. Germline V gene sequence: CDR1 SGHDN, CDR2 FVKESK. V was clipped by 0 bases and J by 4 bases, with 3 bases between them. The CDR3 is 13 residues long. CDR3 amino acids: CASSQDLTGELFF. DNA of the CDR3: TGTGCCAGCAGCCAAGACCTCACCGGGGAGCTGTTTTTT.

In its sample, this clone was seen a few times. This rearrangement joins TRBV4-1 to TRBJ2-1; 8 bases are shared with TRBD2. The length of the CDR3 is 19 residues. Per germline, CDR1 MGHRA and CDR2 YSYEKL. With V trimmed by 3 bases and J by 7 bases, 20 bases remained unmatched. The CDR3 DNA is TGCGCCAGCAGCCAGGGGCTGGGGGGCGCAGCGGGAGCTGTAAATGAGCAGTTCTTC. This codes for CASSQGLGGAAGAVNEQFF.

The chain carries TRBV7-9 and TRBJ2-3; D is unclear. The ends were cut back, 5 bases at V and 4 bases at J, with 13 bases in the middle. The CDR3 runs to 14 residues. The germline V gene encodes CDR1 SEHNR and CDR2 FQNEAQ (reference sequence). CDR3 protein: CASSRLEKADTQYF. The CDR3 nucleotides read TGTGCCAGCAGCAGACTTGAGAAGGCAGATACGCAGTATTTT.

This clone appeared a few times. The chain joins TRBV19 to TRBJ2-2; 9 bases are a match to TRBD1. The ends lost 6 bases at V and 6 bases at J; junction bases unmatched: 5. Germline values: CDR1 LNHDA, CDR2 SQIVND (reference sequence). This CDR3 region has 14 residues. CDR3 nucleotide sequence: TGTGCCAGTAGACGGGACAGGGAGGCCGGGGAGCTGTTTTTT. Protein product: CASRRDREAGELFF.

In its sample, this clone was seen a few times. V usage is TRBV5-1 and J usage is TRBJ2-7; 8 nucleotides match TRBD2. Germline CDR1 SGHRS, CDR2 YFSETQ. V lost 4 bases to trimming and J lost 1 base; unmatched junction nucleotides: 16. The CDR3 length is 18 residues. In nucleotides, the CDR3 is TGCGCCAGCAGCCCCGTAGTGAGCGGGGGAGGCCCTTCCTACGAGCAGTACTTC. It specifies CASSPVVSGGGPSYEQYF.

The chain carries TRBV14 and TRBJ1-2, with D hard to call. The germline CDR1 and CDR2 sequences are SGHDN and FVKESK. The V gene lost 0 bases and the J gene lost 7 bases, with 15 bases spanning the gap. This CDR3 spans 15 amino acids. CDR3 nucleotide sequence: TGTGCCAGCAGCCAAGACCCCGGCTTCGAGGGTGGCTACACCTTC. Translated: CASSQDPGFEGGYTF. Filled out from reference TRBV14 and TRBJ1-2, the complete variable domain reads EAGVTQFPSHSVIEKGQTVTLRCDPISGHDNLYWYRRVMGKEIKFLLHFVKESKQDESGMPNNRFLAERTGGTYSTLKVQPAELEDSGVYFCASSQDPGFEGGYTFGSGTRLTVV.

J is TRBJ2-7 and V is TRBV5-8; no firm D call. Trimming shortened V by 0 bases and J by 8 bases, and 9 bases separated the two germline ends. The germline CDR1 and CDR2 sequences are SGHTS and YDEGEE. The CDR3 extends over 12 amino acids. CDR3 in amino acids: CASSLVRQKQYF. For the CDR3, the DNA is TGTGCCAGCAGCTTGGTTCGTCAGAAGCAGTACTTC.

The chain has TRBV30 and TRBJ2-1; TRBD2 matches at 10 bases. CDR3 size: 13 residues. CDR1 GTSNPN and CDR2 SVGIG come from the germline V gene (reference sequence). V dropped 1 base and J dropped 15; count of bases not matched to a gene: 9. The CDR3 nucleotides are TGTGCCTGGAGTGCAGCCCTAGCGGGAGATGGGTTCTTC. Translation: CAWSAALAGDGFF. Full variable domain (missing parts from reference TRBV30 and TRBJ2-1): SQTIHQWPATLVQPVGSPLSLECTVEGTSNPNLYWYRQAAGRGLQLLFYSVGIGQISSEVPQNLSASRPQDRQFILSSKKLLLSDSGFYLCAWSAALAGDGFFGPGTRLTVL.

This clone occurred a few times. The J gene is TRBJ2-2, the V gene TRBV5-1; D is perhaps TRBD1 (6 bases). The CDR3 has 15 amino acids. Per germline, CDR1 SGHRS and CDR2 YFSETQ. V was pared by 4 bases and J by 1 base, with 11 bases between. CDR3 DNA: TGCGCCAGCAGCCCCGTGACAGGGAACACCGGGGAGCTGTTTTTT. Translated, it gives CASSPVTGNTGELFF.

There are a few counts of this clone. The J gene is TRBJ1-1, the V gene TRBV29-1; TRBD1 aligns across 8 bases. Germline V gene data show CDR1 as SQVTM and CDR2 as ANQGSEA. The V gene end was trimmed by 5 bases and the J gene end by 8 bases; junction bases not matched to a gene: 10. The CDR3 is made up of 13 amino acids. In DNA, the CDR3 is TGCAGCGTTTCCCACTCGACAGGGGCCGAAGCTTTCTTT. Translation gives CSVSHSTGAEAFF.

V is TRBV6-1 and J is TRBJ2-5, with D maybe TRBD1 (5 bases). In germline, CDR1 is MNHNS, CDR2 SASEGT. The CDR3 spans 15 residues. V dropped 2 bases and J dropped 3 bases, with 13 bases sitting between them. The CDR3 reads CASSESAGKKETQYF. The CDR3 nucleotides read TGTGCCAGCAGTGAATCGGCAGGGAAGAAAGAGACCCAGTACTTC.

This clone was detected a few times. The DNA of the CDR3 is TGCGCCAGCAGCCAAGTACAGGGGGTCCACGAGCAGTACTTC. Protein sequence: CASSQVQGVHEQYF. The chain uses TRBV4-3 and TRBJ2-7; 8 bases align to TRBD1. CDR3 length: 14 residues. Germline CDR1 LGHNA, CDR2 YSLEER. V shed 1 base, J shed 5 bases, and the junction held 4 bases outside the gene matches.